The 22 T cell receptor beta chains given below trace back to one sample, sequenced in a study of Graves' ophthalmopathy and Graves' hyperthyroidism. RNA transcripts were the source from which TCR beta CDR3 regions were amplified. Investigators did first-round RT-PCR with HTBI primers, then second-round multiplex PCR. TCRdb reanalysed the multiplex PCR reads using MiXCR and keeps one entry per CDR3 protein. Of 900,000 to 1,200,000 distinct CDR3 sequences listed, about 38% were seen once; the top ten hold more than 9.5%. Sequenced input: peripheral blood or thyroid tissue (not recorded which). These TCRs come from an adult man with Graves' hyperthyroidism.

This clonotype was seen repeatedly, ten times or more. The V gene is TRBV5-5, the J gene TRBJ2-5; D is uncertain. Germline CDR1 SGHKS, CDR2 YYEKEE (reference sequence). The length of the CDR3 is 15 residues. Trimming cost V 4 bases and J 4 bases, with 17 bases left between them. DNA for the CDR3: TGTGCCAGCAGCACCACTCCGACGGCGCGAGAGACCCAGTACTTC. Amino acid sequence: CASSTTPTARETQYF.

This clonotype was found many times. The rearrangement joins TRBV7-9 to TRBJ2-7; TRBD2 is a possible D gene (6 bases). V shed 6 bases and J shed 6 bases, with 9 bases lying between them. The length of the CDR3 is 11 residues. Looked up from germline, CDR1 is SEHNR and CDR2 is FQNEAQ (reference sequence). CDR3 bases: TGTGCCAGCAGGGAGGGACCCGAGCAGTACTTC. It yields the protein CASREGPEQYF.

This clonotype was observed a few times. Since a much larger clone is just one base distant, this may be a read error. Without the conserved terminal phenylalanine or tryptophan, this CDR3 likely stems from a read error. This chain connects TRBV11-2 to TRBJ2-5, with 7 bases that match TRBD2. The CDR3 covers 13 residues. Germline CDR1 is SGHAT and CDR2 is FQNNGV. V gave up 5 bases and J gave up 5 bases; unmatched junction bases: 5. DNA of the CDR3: TGTGCCAGCAGCCCGGGGGGAGTGGAGACCCAGTACCTC. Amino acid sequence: CASSPGGVETQYL.

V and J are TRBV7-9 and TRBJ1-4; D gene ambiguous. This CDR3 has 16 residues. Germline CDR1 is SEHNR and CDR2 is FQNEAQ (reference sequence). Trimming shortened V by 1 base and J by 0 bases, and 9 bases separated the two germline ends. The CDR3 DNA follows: TGTGCCAGCAGCTTAGGGGGAGTTGCAACTAATGAAAAACTGTTTTTT. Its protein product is CASSLGGVATNEKLFF.

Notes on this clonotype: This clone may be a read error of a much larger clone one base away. Here the CDR3 reads CAGSFGPATNEKLFF. As DNA, the CDR3 is TGTGCCGGCAGCTTCGGGCCGGCAACTAATGAAAAACTGTTTTTT. The V and J genes are TRBV7-9 and TRBJ1-4; D remains ambiguous. The CDR3 has 15 amino acids. The germline V gene encodes CDR1 SEHNR and CDR2 FQNEAQ (reference sequence). The whole variable domain, filled in from reference TRBV7-9 and TRBJ1-4, reads DTGVSQNPRHKITKRGQNVTFRCDPISEHNRLYWYRQTLGQGPEFLTYFQNEAQLEKSRLLSDRFSAERPKGSFSTLEIQRTEQGDSAMYLCAGSFGPATNEKLFFGSGTQLSVL.

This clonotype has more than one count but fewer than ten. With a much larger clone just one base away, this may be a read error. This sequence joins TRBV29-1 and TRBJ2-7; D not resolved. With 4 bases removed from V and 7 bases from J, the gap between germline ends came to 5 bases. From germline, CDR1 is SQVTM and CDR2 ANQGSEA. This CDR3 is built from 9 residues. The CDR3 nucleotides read TGCAGCGTTGTAGGGGAGCAGTACTTC. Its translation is CSVVGEQYF.

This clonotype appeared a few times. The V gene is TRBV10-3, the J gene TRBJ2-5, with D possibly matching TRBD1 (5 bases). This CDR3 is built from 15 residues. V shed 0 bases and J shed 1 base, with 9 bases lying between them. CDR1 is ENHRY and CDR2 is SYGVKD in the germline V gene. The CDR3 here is CAISESGRAQETQYF. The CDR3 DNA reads TGTGCCATCAGTGAGTCGGGCAGGGCCCAAGAGACCCAGTACTTC.

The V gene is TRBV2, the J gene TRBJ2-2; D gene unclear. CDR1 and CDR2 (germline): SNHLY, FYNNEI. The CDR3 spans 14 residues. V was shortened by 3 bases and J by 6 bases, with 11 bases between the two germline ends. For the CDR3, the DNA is TGTGCCAGCAGTGATGGGTCCTTCCCCGGGGAGCTGTTTTTT. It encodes CASSDGSFPGELFF.

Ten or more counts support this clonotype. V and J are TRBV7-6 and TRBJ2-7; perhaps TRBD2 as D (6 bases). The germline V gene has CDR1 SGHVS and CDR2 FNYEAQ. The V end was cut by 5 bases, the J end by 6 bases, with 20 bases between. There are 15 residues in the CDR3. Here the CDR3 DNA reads TGTGCCAGCAGCGACCCCGGGCGGGAAGGACTCGAGCAGTACTTC. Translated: CASSDPGREGLEQYF.

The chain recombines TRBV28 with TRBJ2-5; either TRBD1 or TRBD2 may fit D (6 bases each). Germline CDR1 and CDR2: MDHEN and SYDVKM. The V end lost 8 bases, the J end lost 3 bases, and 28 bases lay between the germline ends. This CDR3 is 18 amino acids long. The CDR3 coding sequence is TGTGCCAGCTCGAAGTCGAGGGGGGAGACAGCGAAAAAAGAGACCCAGTACTTC. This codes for CASSKSRGETAKKETQYF.

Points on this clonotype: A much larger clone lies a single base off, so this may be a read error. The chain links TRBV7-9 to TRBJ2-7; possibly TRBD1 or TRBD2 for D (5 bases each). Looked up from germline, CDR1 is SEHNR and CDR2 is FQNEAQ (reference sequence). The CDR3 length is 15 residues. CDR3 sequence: CASRPSGTLSSEQYF. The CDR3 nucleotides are TGTGCCAGCAGACCCTCCGGGACGCTCTCCTCCGAGCAGTACTTC.

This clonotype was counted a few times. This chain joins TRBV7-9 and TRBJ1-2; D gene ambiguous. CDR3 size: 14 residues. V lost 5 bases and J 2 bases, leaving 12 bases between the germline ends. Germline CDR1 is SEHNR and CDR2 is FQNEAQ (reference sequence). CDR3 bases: TGTGCCAGCAGCCCCAACCCACAGAACTATGGCTACACCTTC. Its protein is CASSPNPQNYGYTF.

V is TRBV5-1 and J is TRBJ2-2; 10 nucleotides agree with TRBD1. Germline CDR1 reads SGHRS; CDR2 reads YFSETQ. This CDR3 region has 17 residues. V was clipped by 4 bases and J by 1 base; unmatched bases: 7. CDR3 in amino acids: CASSPGTGARNTGELFF. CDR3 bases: TGCGCCAGCAGCCCAGGGACAGGGGCGAGGAACACCGGGGAGCTGTTTTTT.

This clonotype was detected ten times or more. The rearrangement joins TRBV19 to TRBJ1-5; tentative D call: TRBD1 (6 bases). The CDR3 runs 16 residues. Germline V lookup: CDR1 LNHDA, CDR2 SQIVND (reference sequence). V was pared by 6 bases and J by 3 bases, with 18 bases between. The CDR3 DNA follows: TGTGCCAGTAGAACCTTAGGCGGGACACACAATCAGCCCCAGCATTTT. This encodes CASRTLGGTHNQPQHF.

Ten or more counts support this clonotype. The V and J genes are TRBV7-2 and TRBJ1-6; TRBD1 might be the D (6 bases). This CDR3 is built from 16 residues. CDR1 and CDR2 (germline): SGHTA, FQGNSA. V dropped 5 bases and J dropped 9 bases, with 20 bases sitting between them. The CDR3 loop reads CASSLNPRGGSSPLHF. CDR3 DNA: TGTGCCAGCAGCCTAAACCCACGAGGGGGTAGTTCACCCCTCCACTTT.

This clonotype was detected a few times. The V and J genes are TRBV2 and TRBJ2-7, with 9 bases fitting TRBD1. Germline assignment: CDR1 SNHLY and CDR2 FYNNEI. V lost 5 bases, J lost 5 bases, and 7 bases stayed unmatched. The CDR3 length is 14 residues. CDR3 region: CASSSRDRVHEQYF. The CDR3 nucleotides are TGTGCCAGCAGTTCCAGGGACAGGGTCCACGAGCAGTACTTC. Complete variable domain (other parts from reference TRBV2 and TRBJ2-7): EPEVTQTPSHQVTQMGQEVILRCVPISNHLYFYWYRQILGQKVEFLVSFYNNEISEKSEIFDDQFSVERPDGSNFTLKIRSTKLEDSAMYFCASSSRDRVHEQYFGPGTRLTVT.

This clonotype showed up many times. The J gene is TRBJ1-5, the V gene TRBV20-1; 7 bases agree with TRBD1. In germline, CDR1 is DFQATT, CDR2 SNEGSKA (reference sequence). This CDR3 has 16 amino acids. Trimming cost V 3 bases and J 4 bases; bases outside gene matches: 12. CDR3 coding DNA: TGCAGTGCTAGGGACCCGGTGGGACAGCTAAATCAGCCCCAGCATTTT. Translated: CSARDPVGQLNQPQHF.

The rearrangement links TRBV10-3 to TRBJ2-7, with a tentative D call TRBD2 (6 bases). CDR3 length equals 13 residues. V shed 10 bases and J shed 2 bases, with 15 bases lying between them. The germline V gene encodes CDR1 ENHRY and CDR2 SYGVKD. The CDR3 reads CASTPGGTYEQYF. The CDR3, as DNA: TGTGCCAGCACCCCAGGCGGGACCTACGAGCAGTACTTC.

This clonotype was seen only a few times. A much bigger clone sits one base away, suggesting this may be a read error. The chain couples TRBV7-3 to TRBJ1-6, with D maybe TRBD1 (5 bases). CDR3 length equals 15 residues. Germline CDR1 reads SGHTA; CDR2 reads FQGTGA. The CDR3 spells CASSLLQGYNSPPHF. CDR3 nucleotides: TGTGCCAGCAGCTTATTGCAGGGATATAATTCACCCCCCCACTTT.

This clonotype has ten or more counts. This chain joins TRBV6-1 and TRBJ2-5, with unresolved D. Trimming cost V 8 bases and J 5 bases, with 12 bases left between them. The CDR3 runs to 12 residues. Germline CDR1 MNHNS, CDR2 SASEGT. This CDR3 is CASEPVGETQYF. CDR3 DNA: TGTGCCAGCGAGCCGGTTGGGGAGACCCAGTACTTC.

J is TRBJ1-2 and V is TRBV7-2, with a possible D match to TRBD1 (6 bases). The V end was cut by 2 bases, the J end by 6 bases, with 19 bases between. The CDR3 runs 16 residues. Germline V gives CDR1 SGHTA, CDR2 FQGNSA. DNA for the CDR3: TGTGCCAGCAGCTTAAGGAGTGGGGGGCTCTTTGATGGCTACACCTTC. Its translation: CASSLRSGGLFDGYTF.

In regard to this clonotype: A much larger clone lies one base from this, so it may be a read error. CDR3 region: CANSPDRVGYTF. Here the CDR3 DNA reads TGTGCCAACAGTCCAGACAGGGTCGGCTACACCTTC. The chain links TRBV12-3 or TRBV12-4 to TRBJ1-2; 7 positions agree with TRBD1. The CDR3 spans 12 residues.